The T cell receptor beta chain under discussion was sequenced for a study of shared clonotypes between healthy human individuals. Assay: immunoSEQ multiplex PCR; the TCRdb copy retains only in-frame clones and omits some. There are fewer than 2.5 million clones in the sample; 90% to 95% occur only once, and around 0.37% lies in the top ten. Material for sequencing was naive CD4+ T cells from PBMCs. The sample's subset: CD45RA+ positively selected. This clonotype was sampled from a man in his late teens or twenties in good health. Some clones in this sample may be carry-over from other donors' samples.

The CDR3 sequence: CASSLGFAGIMANTEAFF. The CDR3 DNA follows: TGTGCCAGCAGTTTAGGATTTGCAGGGATCATGGCGAACACTGAAGCTTTCTTT. The chain carries TRBV28 and TRBJ1-1, with D perhaps matching TRBD1 (5 bases). The CDR3 is made up of 18 amino acids. The germline CDR1 and CDR2 sequences are MDHEN and SYDVKM. Trimming cost V 2 bases and J 1 base, with 20 bases left between them.